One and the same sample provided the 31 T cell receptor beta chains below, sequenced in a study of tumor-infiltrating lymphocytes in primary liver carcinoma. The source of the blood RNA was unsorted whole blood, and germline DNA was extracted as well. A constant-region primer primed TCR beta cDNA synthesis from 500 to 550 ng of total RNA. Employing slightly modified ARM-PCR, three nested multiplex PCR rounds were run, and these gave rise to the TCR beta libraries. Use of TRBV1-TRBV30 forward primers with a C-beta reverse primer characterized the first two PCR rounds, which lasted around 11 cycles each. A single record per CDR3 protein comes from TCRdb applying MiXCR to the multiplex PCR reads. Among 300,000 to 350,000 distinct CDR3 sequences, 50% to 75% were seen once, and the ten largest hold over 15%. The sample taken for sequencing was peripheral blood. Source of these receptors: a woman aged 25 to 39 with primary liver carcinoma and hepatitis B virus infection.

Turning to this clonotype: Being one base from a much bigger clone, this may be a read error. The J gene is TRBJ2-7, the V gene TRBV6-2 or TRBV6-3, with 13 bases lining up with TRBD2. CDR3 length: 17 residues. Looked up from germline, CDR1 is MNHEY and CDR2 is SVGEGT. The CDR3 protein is CTSSFRISRLAGGEQYF. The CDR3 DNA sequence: TGTACCAGCAGTTTTCGAATATCGAGACTAGCGGGAGGCGAGCAGTACTTC.

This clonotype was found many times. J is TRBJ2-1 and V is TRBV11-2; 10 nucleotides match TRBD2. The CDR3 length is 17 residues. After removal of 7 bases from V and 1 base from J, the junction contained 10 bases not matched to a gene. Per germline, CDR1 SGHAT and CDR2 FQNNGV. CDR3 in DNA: TGTGCCAGCAATATAGCGGGAGGCTCCCTTTCCTACAATGAGCAGTTCTTC. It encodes CASNIAGGSLSYNEQFF.

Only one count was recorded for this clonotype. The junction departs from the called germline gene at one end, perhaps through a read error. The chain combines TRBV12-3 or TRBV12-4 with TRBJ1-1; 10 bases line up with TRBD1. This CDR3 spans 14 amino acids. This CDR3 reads CAISPTGGGTEAFF. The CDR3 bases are TGTGCCATCAGTCCGACAGGGGGCGGGACTGAAGCTTTCTTT.

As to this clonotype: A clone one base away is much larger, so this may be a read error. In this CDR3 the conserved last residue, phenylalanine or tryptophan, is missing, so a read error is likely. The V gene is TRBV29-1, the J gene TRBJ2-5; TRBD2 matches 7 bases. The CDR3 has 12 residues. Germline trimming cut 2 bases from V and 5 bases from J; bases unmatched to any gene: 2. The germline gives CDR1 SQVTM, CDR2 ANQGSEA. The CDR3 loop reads CSVERAGETQYL. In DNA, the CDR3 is TGCAGCGTTGAAAGAGCGGGGGAGACCCAGTACCTC.

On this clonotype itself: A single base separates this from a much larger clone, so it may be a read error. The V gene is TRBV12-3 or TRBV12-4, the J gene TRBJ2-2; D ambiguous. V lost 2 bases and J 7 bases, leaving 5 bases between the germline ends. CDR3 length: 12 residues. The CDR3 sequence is CASSLRHGELFF. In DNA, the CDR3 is TGTGCCAGCAGTTTAAGACACGGGGAGCTGTTTTTT.

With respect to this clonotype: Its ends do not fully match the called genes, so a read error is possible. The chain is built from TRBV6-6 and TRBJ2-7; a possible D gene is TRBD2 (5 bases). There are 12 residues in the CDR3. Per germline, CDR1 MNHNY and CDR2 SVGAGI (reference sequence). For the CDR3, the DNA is TGTGCCAGCAGTGAGCGGAGCTACGAACAGTACTTC. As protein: CASSERSYEQYF.

DNA for the CDR3: TGTGTCGGCAGCCAAGCAGAGGGGGGAAACTATGGCTACACCTTC. Protein product: CVGSQAEGGNYGYTF. This chain connects TRBV4-2 to TRBJ1-2, with D possibly TRBD1 on 6 matching bases. The germline CDR1 and CDR2 sequences are LGHNA and YNFKEQ. CDR3 length: 15 residues.

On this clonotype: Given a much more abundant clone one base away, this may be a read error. DNA of the CDR3: TGTGCCAGCAGCCAGAGAACAGCGGGAGGGGGTAGAGAGACCCAGTACTTC. Translating it yields CASSQRTAGGGRETQYF. The gene calls are TRBV4-2 and TRBJ2-5; 10 bases line up with TRBD2. Germline V gene lookup returns CDR1 LGHNA and CDR2 YNFKEQ. After removal of 3 bases from V and 4 bases from J, the junction contained 11 bases not matched to a gene. The CDR3 is 17 amino acids.

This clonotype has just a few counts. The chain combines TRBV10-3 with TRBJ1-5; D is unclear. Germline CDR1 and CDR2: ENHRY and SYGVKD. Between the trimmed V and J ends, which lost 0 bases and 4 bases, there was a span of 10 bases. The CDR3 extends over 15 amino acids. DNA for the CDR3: TGTGCCATCAGTGAGTCGGGGAAGGGTAATCAGCCCCAGCATTTT. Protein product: CAISESGKGNQPQHF.

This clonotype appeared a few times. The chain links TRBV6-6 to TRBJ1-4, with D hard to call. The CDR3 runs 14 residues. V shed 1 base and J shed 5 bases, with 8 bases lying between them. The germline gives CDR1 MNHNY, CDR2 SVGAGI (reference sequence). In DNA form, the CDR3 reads TGTGCCAGCAGTTACTTCGGACGCAATGAAAAACTGTTTTTT. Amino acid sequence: CASSYFGRNEKLFF.

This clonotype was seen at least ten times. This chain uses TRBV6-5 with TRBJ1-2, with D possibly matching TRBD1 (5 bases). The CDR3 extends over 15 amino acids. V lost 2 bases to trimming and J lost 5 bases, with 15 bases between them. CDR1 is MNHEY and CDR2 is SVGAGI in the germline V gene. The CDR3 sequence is CASSYEAGKEYGYTF. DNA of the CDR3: TGTGCCAGCAGTTACGAGGCAGGGAAGGAGTATGGCTACACCTTC.

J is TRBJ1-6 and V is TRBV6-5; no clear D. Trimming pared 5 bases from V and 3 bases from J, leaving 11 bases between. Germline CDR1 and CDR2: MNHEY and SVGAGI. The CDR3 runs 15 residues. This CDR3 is CASSPLQGYNSPLHF. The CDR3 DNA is TGTGCCAGCAGTCCCCTACAAGGCTATAATTCACCCCTCCACTTT.

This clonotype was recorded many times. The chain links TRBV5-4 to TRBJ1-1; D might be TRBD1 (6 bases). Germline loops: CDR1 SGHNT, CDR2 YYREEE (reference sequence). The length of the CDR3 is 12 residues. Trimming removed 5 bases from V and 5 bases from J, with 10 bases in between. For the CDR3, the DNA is TGTGCCAGCAGTTCACAGGGAACTGAAGCTTTCTTT. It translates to CASSSQGTEAFF.

Here the CDR3 DNA reads TGCGCCAGCAGTAAGGACAGGAACACTGAAGCTTTCTTT. It translates to CASSKDRNTEAFF. V and J are TRBV5-1 and TRBJ1-1; a possible D gene is TRBD1 (6 bases). The germline V gene encodes CDR1 SGHRS and CDR2 YFSETQ. Trimming cost V 5 bases and J 1 base, with 9 bases left between them. The CDR3 is 13 amino acids.

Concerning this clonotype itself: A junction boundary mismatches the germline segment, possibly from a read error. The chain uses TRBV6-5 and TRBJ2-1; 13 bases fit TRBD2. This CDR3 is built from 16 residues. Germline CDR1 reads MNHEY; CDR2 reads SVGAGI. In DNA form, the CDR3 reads TGTGTCAGCAGTTACGCCGGGACTAGCGGGACCAATGAGCAGTTCTTC. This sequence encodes CVSSYAGTSGTNEQFF.

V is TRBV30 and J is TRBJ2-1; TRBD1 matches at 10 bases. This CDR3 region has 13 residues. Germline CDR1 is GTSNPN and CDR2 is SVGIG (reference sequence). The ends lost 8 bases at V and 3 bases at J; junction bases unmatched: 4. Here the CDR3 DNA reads TGTGCCGGGGGACAGGGGTACTACAATGAGCAGTTCTTC. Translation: CAGGQGYYNEQFF.

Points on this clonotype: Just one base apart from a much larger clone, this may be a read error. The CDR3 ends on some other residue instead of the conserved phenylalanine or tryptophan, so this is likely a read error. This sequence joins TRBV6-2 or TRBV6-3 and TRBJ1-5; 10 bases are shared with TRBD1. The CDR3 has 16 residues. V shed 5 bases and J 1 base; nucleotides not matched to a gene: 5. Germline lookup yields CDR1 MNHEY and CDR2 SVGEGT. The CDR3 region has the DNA TGTGCCAGCAGTCCCCGACAGGGGGCAAGCAATCAGCCCCAGCATTTA. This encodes CASSPRQGASNQPQHL.

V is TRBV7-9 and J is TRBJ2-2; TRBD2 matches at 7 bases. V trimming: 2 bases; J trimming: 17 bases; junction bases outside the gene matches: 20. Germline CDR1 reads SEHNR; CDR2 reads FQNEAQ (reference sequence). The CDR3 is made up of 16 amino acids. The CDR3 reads CASSLWSGTGTGDLFF. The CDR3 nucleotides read TGTGCCAGCAGCTTATGGAGCGGGACGGGCACCGGGGATCTATTTTTT.

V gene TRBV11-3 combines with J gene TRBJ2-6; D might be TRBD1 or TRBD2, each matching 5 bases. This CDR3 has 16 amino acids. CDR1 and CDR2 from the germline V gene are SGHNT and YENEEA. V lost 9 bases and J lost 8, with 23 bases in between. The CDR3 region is CARNLMGVSETNVLTF. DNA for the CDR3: TGTGCCAGGAACCTAATGGGGGTCTCTGAGACCAACGTCCTGACTTTC.

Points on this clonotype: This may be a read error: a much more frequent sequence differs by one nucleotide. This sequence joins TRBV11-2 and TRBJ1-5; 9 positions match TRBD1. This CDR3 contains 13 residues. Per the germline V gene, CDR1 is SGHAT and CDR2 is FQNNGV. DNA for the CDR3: TGTGTCAGCAGCCGGACAGGGGATCAGCCCCAGCATTTT. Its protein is CVSSRTGDQPQHF.

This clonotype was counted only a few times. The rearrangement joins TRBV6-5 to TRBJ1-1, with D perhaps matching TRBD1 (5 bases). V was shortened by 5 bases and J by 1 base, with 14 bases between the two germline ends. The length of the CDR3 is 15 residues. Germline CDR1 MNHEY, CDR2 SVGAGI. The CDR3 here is CASSKTQAENTEAFF. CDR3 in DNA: TGTGCCAGCAGTAAAACACAGGCTGAGAACACTGAAGCTTTCTTT.

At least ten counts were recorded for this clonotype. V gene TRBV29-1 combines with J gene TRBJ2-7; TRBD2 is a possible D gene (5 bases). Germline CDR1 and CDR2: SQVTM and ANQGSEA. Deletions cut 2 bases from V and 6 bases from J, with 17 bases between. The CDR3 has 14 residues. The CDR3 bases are TGCAGCGTTGAATCTGCCTCGAGGACTGCCGAGCAGTACTTC. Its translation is CSVESASRTAEQYF.

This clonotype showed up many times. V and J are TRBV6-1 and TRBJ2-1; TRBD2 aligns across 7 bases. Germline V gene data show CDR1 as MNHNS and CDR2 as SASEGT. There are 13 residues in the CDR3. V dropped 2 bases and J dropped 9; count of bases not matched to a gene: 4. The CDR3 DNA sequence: TGTGCCAGCAGTGAATGGCGGGAGTTTGAGCAGTTCTTC. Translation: CASSEWREFEQFF.

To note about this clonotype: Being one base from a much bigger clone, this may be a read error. The CDR3 DNA follows: TGTGCCAGCAGCGCTCGGACAGCGAGAGGCAACAATGAGCAGTTCTTC. Protein product: CASSARTARGNNEQFF. This chain links TRBV5-5 with TRBJ2-1; a weak D match, TRBD1 (6 bases). The germline CDR1 and CDR2 sequences are SGHKS and YYEKEE (reference sequence). V gave up 4 bases and J gave up 5 bases, with 19 bases separating them. This CDR3 region has 16 residues.

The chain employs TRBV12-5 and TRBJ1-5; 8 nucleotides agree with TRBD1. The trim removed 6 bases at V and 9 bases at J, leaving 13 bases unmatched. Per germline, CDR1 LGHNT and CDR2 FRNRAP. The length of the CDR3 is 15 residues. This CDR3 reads CASGGRDRSFGPQHF. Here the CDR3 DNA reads TGTGCTAGTGGGGGCCGGGACAGGTCCTTTGGGCCCCAGCATTTT.

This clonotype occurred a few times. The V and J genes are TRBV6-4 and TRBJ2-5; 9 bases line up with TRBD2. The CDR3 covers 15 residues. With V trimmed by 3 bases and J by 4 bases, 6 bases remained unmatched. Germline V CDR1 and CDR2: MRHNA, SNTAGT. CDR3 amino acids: CASSEEAGGRETQYF. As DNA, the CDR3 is TGTGCCAGCAGTGAAGAAGCGGGAGGTCGAGAGACCCAGTACTTC.

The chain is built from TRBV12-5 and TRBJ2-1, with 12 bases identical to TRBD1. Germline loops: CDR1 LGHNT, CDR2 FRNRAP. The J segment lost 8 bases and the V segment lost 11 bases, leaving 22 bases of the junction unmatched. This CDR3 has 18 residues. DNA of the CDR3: TGTGCTGGCGCCGGGACAGGGGGCGCGAGAGAACGTTCCCATGAGCAGTTCTTC. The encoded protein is CAGAGTGGARERSHEQFF. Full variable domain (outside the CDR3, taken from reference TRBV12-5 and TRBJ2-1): DARVTQTPRHKVTEMGQEVTMRCQPILGHNTVFWYRQTMMQGLELLAYFRNRAPLDDSGMPKDRFSAEMPDATLATLKIQPSEPRDSAVYFCAGAGTGGARERSHEQFFGPGTRLTVL.

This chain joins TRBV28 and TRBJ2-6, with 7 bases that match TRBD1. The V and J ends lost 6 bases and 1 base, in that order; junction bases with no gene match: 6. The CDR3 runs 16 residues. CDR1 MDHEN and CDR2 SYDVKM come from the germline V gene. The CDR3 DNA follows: TGTGCCAGCAGAAGGACAGGCGATTCTGGGGCCAACGTCCTGACTTTC. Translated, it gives CASRRTGDSGANVLTF.

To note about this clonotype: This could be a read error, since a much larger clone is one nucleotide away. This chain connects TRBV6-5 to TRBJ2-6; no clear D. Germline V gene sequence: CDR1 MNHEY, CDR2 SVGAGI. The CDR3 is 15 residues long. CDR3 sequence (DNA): TGTCCCAGCAGTTACGACGGAGCGTCTTATAGGGTCCTGACTTTC. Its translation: CPSSYDGASYRVLTF.

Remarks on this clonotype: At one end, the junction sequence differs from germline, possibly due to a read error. CDR3 coding DNA: TGTGCCAGCAGTTCCCCGGGACAGGGGATCGGGAAGCTGTTTTTT. It translates to CASSSPGQGIGKLFF. The rearrangement joins TRBV5-6 to TRBJ2-2; 10 bases map to TRBD1. The germline CDR1 and CDR2 sequences are SGHDT and YYEEEE. The CDR3 is 15 amino acids.

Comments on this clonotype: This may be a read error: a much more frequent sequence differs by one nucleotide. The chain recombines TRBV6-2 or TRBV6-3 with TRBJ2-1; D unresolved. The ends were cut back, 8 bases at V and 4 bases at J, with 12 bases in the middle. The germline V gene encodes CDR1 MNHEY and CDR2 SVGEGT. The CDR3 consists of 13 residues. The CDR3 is CASRVRLYNEQFF. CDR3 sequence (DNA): TGTGCCAGCCGGGTAAGGTTATACAATGAGCAGTTCTTC.